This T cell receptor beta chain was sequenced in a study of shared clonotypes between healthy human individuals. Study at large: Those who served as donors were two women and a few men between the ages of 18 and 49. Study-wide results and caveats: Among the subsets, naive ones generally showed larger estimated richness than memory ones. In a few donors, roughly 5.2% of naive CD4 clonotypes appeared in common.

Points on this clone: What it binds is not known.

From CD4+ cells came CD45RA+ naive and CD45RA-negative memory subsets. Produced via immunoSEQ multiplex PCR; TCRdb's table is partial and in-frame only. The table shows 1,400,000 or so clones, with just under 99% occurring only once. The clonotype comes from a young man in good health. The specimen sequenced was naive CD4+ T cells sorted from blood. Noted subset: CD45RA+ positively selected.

The DNA for the CDR3 is TGTGCCAGCAGCGCTTCCCGAACTTGGGTTCGTTACGAGCAGTACTTC. It is translated as CASSASRTWVRYEQYF. This chain connects TRBV5-8 to TRBJ2-7; D is undetermined. Trimming shortened V by 4 bases and J by 4 bases, and 21 bases separated the two germline ends. This CDR3 has 16 residues. Germline loops: CDR1 SGHTS, CDR2 YDEGEE. The full variable domain, with the rest looked up from reference TRBV5-8 and TRBJ2-7, is EAGVTQSPTHLIKTRGQQATLRCSPISGHTSVYWYQQALGLGLQFLLWYDEGEERNRGNFPPRFSGRQFPNYSSELNVNALELEDSALYLCASSASRTWVRYEQYFGPGTRLTVT.